These T cell receptor beta chains were read from a single sample in a study of beta chain features in type 1 diabetes. Sequencing used immunoSEQ multiplex PCR; TCRdb keeps in-frame clones, though not all of them. The sample lists over 650,000 clones, over 12% occurring once. What was sequenced was naive CD4+ T cells from blood. These receptors were obtained from a young man with type 1 diabetes. Both conserved end residues are part of each CDR3. The D gene is left open where the match is weak. Rows may omit the clone size; those that give it use once, few, many or a size class.

V gene	clone size	D gene	J gene	CDR3 DNA	CDR3 protein
TRBV30	few	-	TRBJ1-2	TGTGCCTGGAGTTTGAACTATGGCTACACCTTC	CAWSLNYGYTF
TRBV30	few	-	TRBJ1-2	TGTGCCTGGAGTGTCAGACAGACCTATGGCTACACCTTC	CAWSVRQTYGYTF
TRBV30	few	-	TRBJ2-5	TGTGCCTGGACACTAGGCGAGACCCAGTACTTC	CAWTLGETQYF
TRBV4-2	few	-	TRBJ1-4	TGTGCCAGCAGTCAAGATCTGGGCAGGGACAAACTGTTTTTT	CASSQDLGRDKLFF
TRBV11-2	-	-	TRBJ2-2	TGTGCCAGCAGCTCGGACCGACACACCGGGGAGCTGTTTTTT	CASSSDRHTGELFF
TRBV27	few	-	TRBJ2-3	TGTGCCAGCAGTTCTCCTACAGATACGCAGTATTTT	CASSSPTDTQYF
TRBV6-1	-	-	TRBJ1-6	TGTGCCAGCAGTGAAGCTTCCCTGTCACCCCTCCACTTT	CASSEASLSPLHF
TRBV30	-	-	TRBJ2-3	TGTGCCTGGAGTGCCTTGGATACGCAGTATTTT	CAWSALDTQYF
TRBV30	-	TRBD2	TRBJ2-7	TGTGCCTGGAGGCGAGGTGGACTAGCGGCTTACGAGCAGTACTTC	CAWRRGGLAAYEQYF
TRBV18	few	-	TRBJ2-5	TGTGCCAGCTCAGATGGGGACACCTGGTACCAAGAGACCCAGTACTTC	CASSDGDTWYQETQYF
TRBV6-6	few	-	TRBJ1-1	TGTGCCAGCTTGACCCGGCGGGGGAACACTGAAGCTTTCTTT	CASLTRRGNTEAFF
TRBV6-4	-	-	TRBJ2-7	TGTGCCAGCAGCCGGGACATAGGCTACGAGCAGTACTTC	CASSRDIGYEQYF
TRBV10-3	-	TRBD2	TRBJ2-7	TGTGCCATCAGTGGACTAGCGGGAGAGGGCGAGCAGTACTTC	CAISGLAGEGEQYF
TRBV30	-	-	TRBJ1-1	TGTGCCTGGAGGGTAATAACGAACACTGAAGCTTTCTTT	CAWRVITNTEAFF
TRBV5-4	-	-	TRBJ2-5	TGTGCCAGCAGCTCATCTCTGCAGTCGGAGACCCAGTACTTC	CASSSSLQSETQYF
TRBV7-2	-	-	TRBJ1-2	TGTGCCAGCAGCTTAGAATCGGGTCGGCTTAACTATGGCTACACCTTC	CASSLESGRLNYGYTF
TRBV9	-	TRBD1	TRBJ2-2	TGTGCCAGCAGCCTCCGACCCCCTCGACAGGGGGCCAACACCGGGGAGCTGTTTTTT	CASSLRPPRQGANTGELFF
TRBV7-2	few	-	TRBJ2-7	TGTGCCAGCAGCAACTATTACGAGCAGTACTTC	CASSNYYEQYF
TRBV25-1	-	TRBD1	TRBJ2-7	TGTGCCAGCAGTGAACAGGGGGCGAGGAACGAGCAGTACTTC	CASSEQGARNEQYF
TRBV9	-	-	TRBJ2-7	TGTGCCAGCAGCGTAGCGGGGCACTCCTACGAGCAGTACTTC	CASSVAGHSYEQYF
TRBV5-6	few	TRBD2	TRBJ2-1	TGTGCCAGCAGCCAACCGGGACTAGTGGGCTCCTACAATGAGCAGTTCTTC	CASSQPGLVGSYNEQFF
TRBV11-2	-	-	TRBJ2-1	TGTGCCAGCAGCTTACGCGAGAATGAGCAGTTCTTC	CASSLRENEQFF
TRBV4-1	-	TRBD2	TRBJ2-1	TGCGCCAGCAGCCAAGCTGTGCGGGGGGCCTACAATGAGCAGTTCTTC	CASSQAVRGAYNEQFF
TRBV29-1	-	TRBD1	TRBJ1-5	TGCAGCGTTGGTCAGGGGGGGCAGCCCCAGCATTTT	CSVGQGGQPQHF
TRBV25-1	few	-	TRBJ1-5	TGTGCCAGCAGTGAATCAGCAGGTTTCAATCAGCCCCAGCATTTT	CASSESAGFNQPQHF
TRBV7-2	few	-	TRBJ1-2	TGTGCCAGCACCCGGGACCACGATTATGGCTACACCTTC	CASTRDHDYGYTF
TRBV5-1	-	TRBD2	TRBJ2-1	TGCGCCAGCAGCTTGCGCGGGGGCTCCTACAATGAGCAGTTCTTC	CASSLRGGSYNEQFF
TRBV18	few	TRBD1	TRBJ2-5	TGTGCCAGCTCACCCGACAGGGGCGACGAGACCCAGTACTTC	CASSPDRGDETQYF
TRBV30	-	-	TRBJ2-2	TGTGCCTGGAGTGTTCGACCTCCCGGGGCCGGGGAGCTGTTTTTT	CAWSVRPPGAGELFF
TRBV5-1	-	TRBD1	TRBJ2-5	TGCGCCAGCAGCCCTAATCCGGGACAGCAAGAGACCCAGTACTTC	CASSPNPGQQETQYF
TRBV6-5	-	-	TRBJ2-7	TGTGCCAGCAGTCTTGACGGGCACATAGACGAGCAGTACTTC	CASSLDGHIDEQYF
TRBV7-9	-	-	TRBJ1-1	TGTGCCAGCAGCTCAGGGGCGGTTGAAGCTTTCTTT	CASSSGAVEAFF
TRBV5-4	few	-	TRBJ2-5	TGTGCCAGCAGCTTGTTAGATAAGGAGACCCAGTACTTC	CASSLLDKETQYF
TRBV30	-	-	TRBJ1-2	TGTGCCTGGAGTCCGGACTATGGCTACACCTTC	CAWSPDYGYTF
TRBV7-2	-	-	TRBJ2-1	TGTGCCAGCAGCTTACCTGCTCTTCCCTACAATGAGCAGTTCTTC	CASSLPALPYNEQFF
TRBV5-4	-	TRBD1	TRBJ2-7	TGTGCCAGCAGCTTACCGGGACAGGGGGTGCACGAGCAGTACTTC	CASSLPGQGVHEQYF
TRBV14	-	-	TRBJ2-5	TGTGCCAGCAGCCAAGATCTAAACAGGGTAGAGGAGACCCAGTACTTC	CASSQDLNRVEETQYF
TRBV7-9	many	-	TRBJ2-2	TGTGCCAGCAGCTCCTTGAACACCGGGGAGCTGTTTTTT	CASSSLNTGELFF
TRBV5-4	-	-	TRBJ1-4	TGTGCCAGCAGCCGCGAAGGGCTGCCCCAGGATTTT	CASSREGLPQDF
TRBV28	few	-	TRBJ2-7	TGTGCCACTTCGGGTGGGTACGAGCAGTACTTC	CATSGGYEQYF
TRBV5-1	-	-	TRBJ1-1	TGCGCCAGCAACGGGGGCGGCCGCACTGAAGCTTTCTTT	CASNGGGRTEAFF
TRBV7-2	few	TRBD1	TRBJ2-3	TGTGCCAGCAGCTTACTGACAGGGGCCACAGATACGCAGTATTTT	CASSLLTGATDTQYF
TRBV7-9	-	TRBD1	TRBJ2-2	TGTGCCAGCAGCACTCAAGGGACAGAGTACACCGGGGAGCTGTTTTTT	CASSTQGTEYTGELFF
TRBV6-5	-	TRBD2	TRBJ2-7	TGTGCCAGCAGCAGGACTAGCGGGAGCGTCTACGAGCAGTACTTC	CASSRTSGSVYEQYF
TRBV19	-	-	TRBJ2-3	TGTGCCAGTAGTATCCGGGGGCCCACAGATACGCAGTATTTT	CASSIRGPTDTQYF
TRBV4-2	-	-	TRBJ2-2	TGTGCCAGCAGCCAAGATCGGGATAGCGGAAGTTCCACCGGGGAGCTGTTTTTT	CASSQDRDSGSSTGELFF
TRBV15	few	-	TRBJ2-2	TGTGCCACCAGCAGAGATTTGTTTGCGGTGAACACCGGGGAGCTGTTTTTT	CATSRDLFAVNTGELFF
TRBV27	-	TRBD2	TRBJ2-7	TGTGCCAGCAGTTTCCGGACTAGCGGGGCCCCGGTAGTGGGGCGCGAGCAGTACTTC	CASSFRTSGAPVVGREQYF
TRBV28	-	-	TRBJ1-4	TGTGCCAGCAGTCCTCAGGTTGAAAAACTGTTTTTT	CASSPQVEKLFF
TRBV7-9	few	-	TRBJ2-3	TGTGCCAGCAGCTTAGCGGGGGGGCCCACAGATACGCAGTATTTT	CASSLAGGPTDTQYF
TRBV5-5	few	TRBD2	TRBJ2-7	TGTGCCAGCAGACTCTCCCTCGCGGGAGGGTACTACGAGCAGTACTTC	CASRLSLAGGYYEQYF
TRBV29-1	-	TRBD1	TRBJ1-2	TGCAGCTTCACTTCGCCCGGGGACAGGGATGGCTACACCTTC	CSFTSPGDRDGYTF
TRBV18	-	TRBD2	TRBJ2-3	TGTGCCAGCTCACCTAGGACTAGCGGGAGCGCAGATACGCAGTATTTT	CASSPRTSGSADTQYF